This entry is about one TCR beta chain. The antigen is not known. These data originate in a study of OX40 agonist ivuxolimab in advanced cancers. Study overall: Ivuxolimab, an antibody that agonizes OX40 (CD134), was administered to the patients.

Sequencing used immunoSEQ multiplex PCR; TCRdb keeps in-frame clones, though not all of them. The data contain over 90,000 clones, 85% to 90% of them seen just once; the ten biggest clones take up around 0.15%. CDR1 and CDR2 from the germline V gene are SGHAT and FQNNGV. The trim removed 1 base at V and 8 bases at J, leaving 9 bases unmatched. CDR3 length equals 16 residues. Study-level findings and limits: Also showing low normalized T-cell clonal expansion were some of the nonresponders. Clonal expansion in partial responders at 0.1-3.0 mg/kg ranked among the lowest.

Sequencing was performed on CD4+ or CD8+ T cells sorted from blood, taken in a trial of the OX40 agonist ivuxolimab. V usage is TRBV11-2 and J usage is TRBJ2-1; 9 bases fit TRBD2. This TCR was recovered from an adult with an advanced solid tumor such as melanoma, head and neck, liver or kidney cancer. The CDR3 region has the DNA TGTGCCAGCAGCTTAGCCCCTAGCGGGGAAATCTATGAGCAGTTCTTC. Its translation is CASSLAPSGEIYEQFF.